This T cell receptor beta chain was captured in a study of beta chain features in type 1 diabetes. With regard to this clone: Its antigen is unidentified.

General study points: Patients with Type 1 diabetes showed moderately but significantly shorter TCRB CDR3s in all four CD4+ subsets.

V dropped 2 bases and J dropped 2 bases, with 2 bases sitting between them. Germline assignment: CDR1 GTSNPN and CDR2 SVGIG (reference sequence). The CDR3 extends over 11 amino acids. What was sequenced were expressed TCRB transcripts, since all of the isolated RNA had been reverse transcribed. The table came from immunoSEQ multiplex PCR; TCRdb's copy has only in-frame clones and leaves some out. The table includes 20,000 to 25,000 clones, about 57% detected once. The J gene is TRBJ2-3, the V gene TRBV30; no clear D. Input material: stem cell memory CD4+ T cells from blood. This clonotype originated in a man aged 18 to 29 with type 1 diabetes. This chain's CDR3 is CAWSYTDTQYF. Written as DNA, the CDR3 is TGTGCCTGGAGTTACACAGATACGCAGTATTTT.